The rows below give T cell receptor beta chains drawn from one sample of a study of shared clonotypes between healthy human individuals. Here immunoSEQ multiplex PCR was the method, and the copy in TCRdb shows in-frame clones only, minus some. The data show about 2.3 million clones, less than 95% seen once. The sample comprised naive CD4+ T cells from PBMCs. The source of these receptors is a man aged 18-30 years in good health. Some clones in this sample may be carry-over from other donors' samples. CDR3s include the opening cysteine and the closing phenylalanine or tryptophan. D genes are given only for firm matches. Only some rows state a clone size, as once, few, many or a class for expanded clones.

CDR3 length	clone size	J gene	V gene	D gene	CDR3 protein	CDR3 DNA
14	NA	TRBJ1-3	TRBV14	NA	CASSQGGRGNTIYF	TGTGCCAGCAGCCAAGGGGGGCGTGGAAACACCATATATTTT
16	few	TRBJ1-4	TRBV28	NA	CAGGRAGVGPNEKLFF	TGTGCCGGAGGACGAGCGGGGGTGGGTCCTAATGAAAAACTGTTTTTT
17	NA	TRBJ2-3	TRBV27	NA	CATTERPSGYLTDTQYF	TGTGCCACCACGGAGCGACCGAGCGGGTATCTTACAGATACGCAGTATTTT
14	NA	TRBJ1-5	TRBV19	NA	CASSHGTGNQPQHF	TGTGCCAGTAGTCACGGGACGGGTAATCAGCCCCAGCATTTT
18	NA	TRBJ2-5	TRBV15	TRBD1	CATSRGPSGTGGFETQYF	TGTGCCACCAGCAGAGGCCCCTCCGGGACAGGGGGCTTTGAGACCCAGTACTTC
16	NA	TRBJ1-2	TRBV7-9	NA	CASSFAGRVHNYGYTF	TGTGCCAGCAGCTTTGCAGGGAGGGTCCACAACTATGGCTACACCTTC
16	NA	TRBJ1-5	TRBV19	TRBD1	CASSPDRGLRNQPQHF	TGTGCCAGTAGCCCGGACAGGGGGCTGAGAAATCAGCCCCAGCATTTT
15	NA	TRBJ2-7	TRBV7-9	TRBD1	CASSVGTASSYEQYF	TGTGCCAGCAGCGTGGGGACAGCTAGCTCCTACGAGCAGTACTTC
11	NA	TRBJ2-7	TRBV6-1	NA	CASRGSYEQYF	TGTGCCAGCAGGGGGTCTTACGAGCAGTACTTC
14	NA	TRBJ2-5	TRBV10-3	TRBD2	CAISERGGGETQYF	TGTGCCATCAGTGAAAGGGGCGGGGGAGAGACCCAGTACTTC
17	NA	TRBJ2-7	TRBV9	TRBD2	CASSPSIRASGRNEQYF	TGTGCCAGCAGCCCTTCAATAAGGGCTAGCGGGAGGAACGAGCAGTACTTC
17	NA	TRBJ1-5	TRBV27	TRBD1	CASSFISVGQVGQPQHF	TGTGCCAGCAGTTTCATCTCTGTCGGACAGGTGGGTCAGCCCCAGCATTTT
16	NA	TRBJ2-2	TRBV5-1	TRBD2	CASKPSGSVGTGELFF	TGCGCCAGCAAGCCTAGCGGGAGCGTCGGCACCGGGGAGCTGTTTTTT
15	NA	TRBJ2-5	TRBV5-4	TRBD1	CASSLKGAGQETQYF	TGTGCCAGCAGCTTGAAGGGGGCCGGTCAAGAGACCCAGTACTTC
15	NA	TRBJ1-2	TRBV6-5	NA	CASSYSVVGSYGYTF	TGTGCCAGCAGTTACTCCGTCGTTGGGTCCTATGGCTACACCTTC
15	once	TRBJ2-1	TRBV7-2	TRBD2	CASSPPGLAGGPKFF	TGTGCCAGCAGCCCACCGGGACTAGCGGGAGGGCCTAAGTTCTTC
15	NA	TRBJ2-7	TRBV11-2	NA	CASSQLGGSWDEQYF	TGTGCCAGCAGCCAATTGGGGGGATCTTGGGACGAGCAGTACTTC
12	NA	TRBJ2-5	TRBV29-1	TRBD2	CSALAGAETQYF	TGCAGCGCACTAGCGGGAGCAGAGACCCAGTACTTC
15	NA	TRBJ2-1	TRBV5-4	TRBD2	CASSLVAGTYNEQFF	TGTGCCAGCAGCTTGGTAGCGGGCACCTACAATGAGCAGTTCTTC
15	NA	TRBJ2-1	TRBV19	TRBD2	CASSSTSGSVNEQFF	TGTGCCAGTAGTTCGACTAGCGGGAGTGTCAATGAGCAGTTCTTC
12	NA	TRBJ2-1	TRBV9	NA	CASSGETSGQFF	TGTGCCAGCAGCGGGGAGACTAGTGGACAGTTCTTC
15	NA	TRBJ1-2	TRBV7-9	NA	CASSPSAARGYGYTF	TGTGCCAGCAGCCCCTCGGCTGCTAGAGGCTATGGCTACACCTTC
10	NA	TRBJ2-7	TRBV30	NA	CAWGDYEQYF	TGTGCCTGGGGGGACTACGAGCAGTACTTC
15	NA	TRBJ2-7	TRBV5-1	TRBD2	CASSPGLAGGLEQYF	TGCGCCAGCAGCCCGGGACTAGCGGGAGGGTTGGAGCAGTACTTC
13	NA	TRBJ2-6	TRBV6-1	NA	CASSASGANVLTF	TGTGCCAGCAGTGCATCTGGGGCCAACGTCCTGACTTTC
14	NA	TRBJ2-7	TRBV18	TRBD2	CASSPGTRFYEQYF	TGTGCCAGCTCACCCGGGACTAGGTTCTACGAGCAGTACTTC
12	NA	TRBJ1-1	TRBV6-6	NA	CASRWGGSEAFF	TGTGCCAGCAGATGGGGGGGCTCCGAAGCTTTCTTT
13	NA	TRBJ1-2	TRBV6-1	NA	CASSAPGQMTYTF	TGTGCCAGCAGTGCCCCAGGACAGATGACCTACACCTTC
16	NA	TRBJ2-2	TRBV6-5	NA	CASSYQGGRAAGELFF	TGTGCCAGCAGTTACCAAGGAGGAAGAGCGGCCGGGGAGCTGTTTTTT
17	NA	TRBJ2-6	TRBV10-3	NA	CAISEGKRGSGANVLTF	TGTGCCATCAGTGAAGGGAAAAGGGGATCTGGGGCCAACGTCCTGACTTTC
16	NA	TRBJ2-3	TRBV5-1	NA	CASSLEGVESTDTQYF	TGCGCCAGCAGCTTGGAGGGGGTGGAGAGCACAGATACGCAGTATTTT
14	NA	TRBJ2-2	TRBV5-1	NA	CASRGATNTGELFF	TGCGCCAGCAGAGGAGCTACTAACACCGGGGAGCTGTTTTTT
12	NA	TRBJ1-2	TRBV5-1	NA	CASWEGLDGYTF	TGCGCCAGCTGGGAGGGGCTCGATGGCTACACCTTC
20	once	TRBJ2-2	TRBV9	TRBD2	CASSGPGTSGRMTNTGELFF	TGTGCCAGCAGCGGTCCCGGGACTAGCGGGAGGATGACTAACACCGGGGAGCTGTTTTTT
13	NA	TRBJ1-1	TRBV19	NA	CASSTGLSTEAFF	TGTGCCAGTAGCACAGGGTTGAGCACTGAAGCTTTCTTT
16	NA	TRBJ2-3	TRBV6-5	TRBD2	CASSYILAGAADTQYF	TGTGCCAGCAGTTACATCCTAGCGGGAGCCGCAGATACGCAGTATTTT
15	NA	TRBJ2-7	TRBV11-2	TRBD1	CASSSRGQGPYEQYF	TGTGCCAGCAGCTCACGAGGACAGGGCCCCTACGAGCAGTACTTC
13	NA	TRBJ2-7	TRBV7-9	NA	CASSLGLAYEQYF	TGTGCCAGCAGCTTAGGACTGGCCTACGAGCAGTACTTC
12	NA	TRBJ2-3	TRBV7-2	NA	CASSPRANTQYF	TGTGCCAGCAGCCCGCGCGCGAATACGCAGTATTTT
17	NA	TRBJ2-3	TRBV4-2	NA	CASSQAPIRSTKNTQYF	TGTGCCAGCAGCCAAGCGCCGATTAGGTCAACCAAGAATACGCAGTATTTT
12	NA	TRBJ2-1	TRBV19	NA	CASSIDYGWQFF	TGTGCCAGTAGTATAGACTACGGCTGGCAGTTCTTC
14	NA	TRBJ2-7	TRBV7-9	NA	CASSFPGAGYEQYF	TGTGCCAGCAGCTTCCCGGGGGCTGGGTACGAGCAGTACTTC
11	NA	TRBJ1-1	TRBV25-1	TRBD1	CASGRQGLAFF	TGTGCCAGCGGTAGACAGGGGTTGGCTTTCTTT
13	once	TRBJ1-5	TRBV11-2	NA	CASSLDRNQPQHF	TGTGCCAGCAGCCTAGACAGGAATCAGCCCCAGCATTTT
15	NA	TRBJ2-7	TRBV28	NA	CASSFQGRMRYEQYF	TGTGCCAGCAGTTTCCAGGGGCGGATGCGCTACGAGCAGTACTTC
14	NA	TRBJ2-1	TRBV19	NA	CASSPGTSYNEQFF	TGTGCCAGTAGCCCGGGGACATCCTACAATGAGCAGTTCTTC
12	NA	TRBJ2-5	TRBV6-1	NA	CASTKERETQYF	TGTGCCAGCACCAAGGAACGTGAGACCCAGTACTTC
12	NA	TRBJ2-3	TRBV5-4	NA	CASSLLADTQYF	TGTGCCAGCAGCTTGTTGGCAGATACGCAGTATTTT